The 30 T cell receptor beta chains below were found in one sample sequenced in a study of beta chain features in type 1 diabetes. The antigens for these receptors are not known. General study points: There was a moderate but significant shortening of TCRB CDR3s in all four CD4+ subsets of Type 1 diabetes patients.

The isolated RNA, all of it, was reverse transcribed, so expressed TCRB transcripts were what got sequenced. Assay used: immunoSEQ multiplex PCR; TCRdb lists only in-frame clones, some missing. The sample has under 300,000 clones; 14% are singletons. The sample consisted of naive CD4+ T cells from blood. These receptor sequences come from a man younger than 45 with type 1 diabetes.

The V call is TRBV19, the J call TRBJ2-1, with 13 bases matching TRBD2. The V gene end was trimmed by 11 bases and the J gene end by 1 base; junction bases not matched to a gene: 8. Germline V gene sequence: CDR1 LNHDA, CDR2 SQIVND (reference sequence). The CDR3 has 16 residues. The CDR3 is CADTGLAGVSYNEQFF. The CDR3 DNA reads as TGTGCCGACACTGGACTAGCGGGAGTGTCCTACAATGAGCAGTTCTTC.

This clone was observed a few times. The chain employs TRBV29-1 and TRBJ2-3, with D maybe TRBD2 (5 bases). The length of the CDR3 is 13 residues. V was clipped by 5 bases and J by 2 bases, with 11 bases between them. The germline V gene has CDR1 SQVTM and CDR2 ANQGSEA. The DNA for the CDR3 is TGCAGCGTTCACGGACTGTTCACAGATACGCAGTATTTT. Amino acids: CSVHGLFTDTQYF.

This clone was seen only a few times. The rearrangement uses TRBV27 and TRBJ1-1, with D unclear. Germline-derived CDR1 and CDR2 are MNHEY and SMNVEV (reference sequence). The CDR3 contains 14 residues. With 6 bases removed from V and 4 bases from J, the gap between germline ends came to 15 bases. The CDR3 sequence is CASRMVRAFTEAFF. The CDR3, as DNA: TGTGCCAGCAGGATGGTGAGGGCATTCACTGAAGCTTTCTTT.

This chain uses TRBV7-9 with TRBJ1-1; no clear D. Germline-derived CDR1 and CDR2 are SEHNR and FQNEAQ (reference sequence). The V and J ends lost 3 bases and 8 bases respectively, with 4 bases between them. The CDR3 contains 10 residues. The CDR3 protein is CASSFLEAFF. The CDR3 DNA reads as TGTGCCAGCAGCTTTCTCGAAGCTTTCTTT.

This clone was detected a few times. The rearrangement uses TRBV5-1 and TRBJ2-3; TRBD1 matches at 9 bases. Germline CDR1 SGHRS, CDR2 YFSETQ. This CDR3 is built from 13 residues. Trimming removed 3 bases from V and 5 bases from J; junction bases left unmatched: 1. In DNA, the CDR3 is TGCGCCAGCAGCTCGGGACAGGGAGATACGCAGTATTTT. Amino acids: CASSSGQGDTQYF.

This clone showed up just a few times. The V and J genes are TRBV30 and TRBJ1-4; TRBD1 agrees at 9 bases. The V segment lost 3 bases and the J segment 7 bases; nucleotides outside the gene matches: 0. There are 12 residues in the CDR3. Germline V lookup: CDR1 GTSNPN, CDR2 SVGIG (reference sequence). The CDR3 bases are TGTGCCTGGAGGGACAGGGGTGAAAAACTGTTTTTT. Translated: CAWRDRGEKLFF.

CDR3 amino acids: CASSGLKWTGDSSSTDTQYF. The CDR3 bases are TGTGCCAGCAGCGGCCTAAAATGGACAGGAGACTCTTCTAGCACAGATACGCAGTATTTT. The rearrangement links TRBV5-4 to TRBJ2-3; 7 bases match TRBD1. This CDR3 has 20 amino acids. CDR1 and CDR2 from the germline V gene are SGHNT and YYREEE (reference sequence). The V and J ends lost 4 bases and 0 bases, in that order; junction bases with no gene match: 20.

The V gene is TRBV6-1, the J gene TRBJ2-3; TRBD1 matches 9 bases. V was clipped by 4 bases and J by 2 bases; unmatched bases: 4. Germline loops: CDR1 MNHNS, CDR2 SASEGT. The CDR3 is 15 amino acids. The CDR3 DNA sequence: TGTGCCAGCAGTGTGGGGGACAGGGCCACAGATACGCAGTATTTT. Translating it yields CASSVGDRATDTQYF.

This rearrangement joins TRBV4-1 to TRBJ2-3; 14 nucleotides line up with TRBD2. Germline CDR1 and CDR2: MGHRA and YSYEKL. Trimming cost V 2 bases and J 1 base; bases outside gene matches: 5. The CDR3 has 18 residues. CDR3 sequence: CASSQPRLAGGRTDTQYF. Here the CDR3 DNA reads TGCGCCAGCAGCCAACCCCGACTAGCGGGGGGGCGCACAGATACGCAGTATTTT.

The sample holds a few counts of this clone. The V call is TRBV30, the J call TRBJ1-1; D remains unclear. Trimming stripped 4 bases from V and 2 bases from J, with 8 bases between. Looked up from germline, CDR1 is GTSNPN and CDR2 is SVGIG (reference sequence). The CDR3 extends over 12 amino acids. The CDR3 protein is CAWTQKNTEAFF. The CDR3 coding sequence is TGTGCCTGGACGCAGAAAAACACTGAAGCTTTCTTT.

In its sample, this clone was seen once. The chain combines TRBV6-1 with TRBJ1-1, with 7 nucleotides matching TRBD1. Germline V CDR1 and CDR2: MNHNS, SASEGT. CDR3 length: 14 residues. Unmatched junction bases numbered 4, after V lost 2 bases and J lost 4 bases. The CDR3 DNA is TGTGCCAGCAGTGAATCTCAGGGGGGCACTGAAGCTTTCTTT. It codes for CASSESQGGTEAFF.

The V and J genes are TRBV9 and TRBJ2-2; 8 bases map to TRBD2. Germline V CDR1 and CDR2: SGDLS, YYNGEE. The CDR3 extends over 16 amino acids. Germline trimming cut 6 bases from V and 8 bases from J; bases unmatched to any gene: 15. This CDR3 is CASNERREGPRGELFF. As DNA, the CDR3 is TGTGCCAGCAACGAGCGTCGGGAGGGCCCCAGAGGGGAGCTGTTTTTT. The whole variable domain, remainder taken from reference TRBV9 and TRBJ2-2, is DSGVTQTPKHLITATGQRVTLRCSPRSGDLSVYWYQQSLDQGLQFLIQYYNGEERAKGNILERFSAQQFPDLHSELNLSSLELGDSALYFCASNERREGPRGELFFGEGSRLTVL.

This clone was seen a handful of times. The V and J genes are TRBV7-9 and TRBJ2-1; 8 bases agree with TRBD1. The germline V gene encodes CDR1 SEHNR and CDR2 FQNEAQ (reference sequence). There are 15 residues in the CDR3. V dropped 4 bases and J dropped 4; count of bases not matched to a gene: 6. CDR3 residues: CASSSPGGPYNEQFF. CDR3 DNA: TGTGCCAGCAGCTCCCCAGGGGGCCCTTACAATGAGCAGTTCTTC.

V and J are TRBV19 and TRBJ1-1, with 11 bases lining up with TRBD1. Trimming cost V 5 bases and J 1 base; bases outside gene matches: 6. Germline V gene lookup returns CDR1 LNHDA and CDR2 SQIVND (reference sequence). The CDR3 is 16 amino acids. CDR3 residues: CASSPSDRGRNTEAFF. CDR3 DNA sequence: TGTGCCAGTAGTCCGTCGGACAGGGGGCGGAACACTGAAGCTTTCTTT.

The chain recombines TRBV11-2 with TRBJ1-5, with D unresolved. Trimming cost V 4 bases and J 6 bases, with 10 bases left between them. Germline CDR1 SGHAT, CDR2 FQNNGV. CDR3 length equals 13 residues. CDR3 DNA: TGTGCCAGCAGCTCATCGTTAGTTCAGCCCCAGCATTTT. Translated, it gives CASSSSLVQPQHF.

CDR3 protein: CASNPTGDWYGYTF. The CDR3, as DNA: TGTGCCAGCAACCCGACAGGGGACTGGTATGGCTACACCTTC. This chain connects TRBV6-5 to TRBJ1-2, with TRBD1 identical over 8 bases. V trimming: 7 bases; J trimming: 5 bases; junction bases outside the gene matches: 9. The germline gives CDR1 MNHEY, CDR2 SVGAGI. The CDR3 totals 14 residues.

The sample holds a few counts of this clone. J is TRBJ2-7 and V is TRBV6-5; possibly TRBD1 for D (6 bases). This CDR3 region has 16 residues. The germline V gene encodes CDR1 MNHEY and CDR2 SVGAGI. V was pared by 4 bases and J by 5 bases, with 21 bases between. The CDR3 nucleotides read TGTGCCAGCAGTTCCTCTCGGGACACCTTGGTCCACGAGCAGTACTTC. Its protein product is CASSSSRDTLVHEQYF.

The chain couples TRBV12-5 to TRBJ2-7; D remains ambiguous. This CDR3 spans 10 amino acids. Germline CDR1 and CDR2: LGHNT and FRNRAP. V dropped 6 bases and J dropped 7 bases, with 7 bases sitting between them. This chain's CDR3 is CASGIQEQYF. The CDR3, as DNA: TGTGCTAGTGGCATCCAGGAGCAGTACTTC.

V gene TRBV4-1 combines with J gene TRBJ1-1, with 8 bases lining up with TRBD1. Losses at the gene ends were 1 base for V and 4 bases for J; bases not matched to a gene: 5. The CDR3 has 15 residues. CDR1 and CDR2 from the germline V gene are MGHRA and YSYEKL. CDR3 residues: CASSQVRQGSTEAFF. CDR3 nucleotides: TGCGCCAGCAGCCAAGTCCGACAGGGGAGCACTGAAGCTTTCTTT.

The V gene is TRBV7-6, the J gene TRBJ1-3; perhaps TRBD1 as D (5 bases). Looked up from germline, CDR1 is SGHVS and CDR2 is FNYEAQ. Trimming took 4 bases from V and 4 from J, leaving 14 bases between them. CDR3 length: 15 residues. The CDR3 region is CASSSTPGLGNTIYF. The DNA of the CDR3 is TGTGCCAGCAGCTCCACTCCAGGGCTGGGAAACACCATATATTTT.

This clone showed up just a few times. This chain joins TRBV6-1 and TRBJ2-2; D is undetermined. V was shortened by 9 bases and J by 7 bases, with 15 bases between the two germline ends. This CDR3 is 13 amino acids long. Looked up from germline, CDR1 is MNHNS and CDR2 is SASEGT. The CDR3 DNA sequence: TGTGCCAGTAGCCGAGAGGTGTACGGGGAGCTGTTTTTT. Translated: CASSREVYGELFF.

This chain connects TRBV7-9 to TRBJ2-7, with 11 bases fitting TRBD2. The germline CDR1 and CDR2 sequences are SEHNR and FQNEAQ (reference sequence). The V and J ends lost 5 bases and 0 bases, in that order; junction bases with no gene match: 0. There are 14 residues in the CDR3. CDR3 sequence: CASSGTSGSYEQYF. The DNA of the CDR3 is TGTGCCAGCAGCGGGACTAGCGGCTCCTACGAGCAGTACTTC.

The chain uses TRBV19 and TRBJ2-3; TRBD2 matches 12 bases. The CDR3 is made up of 16 amino acids. The V and J ends lost 3 bases and 3 bases, in that order; junction bases with no gene match: 4. Germline V gene sequence: CDR1 LNHDA, CDR2 SQIVND (reference sequence). The DNA for the CDR3 is TGTGCCAGTAGTATTCTCCTAGCGGGGGGGACAGATACGCAGTATTTT. Its protein product is CASSILLAGGTDTQYF.

This clone came up a few times. An end of the junction does not agree with germline; a read error may underlie this. This chain uses TRBV30 with TRBJ2-5; TRBD2 is a possible D gene (6 bases). This CDR3 has 11 residues. CDR1 and CDR2 (germline): GTSNPN, SVGIG (reference sequence). The CDR3 sequence is CGWGLQETQYF. CDR3 bases: TGTGGCTGGGGACTTCAAGAGACCCAGTACTTC.

This clone has just a few counts. The rearrangement uses TRBV10-3 and TRBJ2-5; 9 nucleotides line up with TRBD2. Germline lookup yields CDR1 ENHRY and CDR2 SYGVKD. Germline trimming cut 5 bases from V and 5 bases from J; bases unmatched to any gene: 24. This CDR3 region has 20 residues. The CDR3 is CAISSPPWASGASGGETQYF. The CDR3 nucleotides read TGTGCCATCAGTTCGCCTCCGTGGGCTAGCGGGGCTTCCGGGGGGGAGACCCAGTACTTC.

The rearrangement links TRBV5-4 to TRBJ2-7; possible D gene TRBD2, 6 bases. Germline-derived CDR1 and CDR2 are SGHNT and YYREEE (reference sequence). Trimming took off 0 bases at V and 5 bases at J, with 15 bases between the two ends. This CDR3 has 15 amino acids. This CDR3 reads CASSLAGSGINEQYF. Written as DNA, the CDR3 is TGTGCCAGCAGCTTGGCCGGGAGTGGTATCAACGAGCAGTACTTC.

The chain couples TRBV7-2 to TRBJ1-1, with TRBD1 as a possible D gene (5 bases). CDR1 is SGHTA and CDR2 is FQGNSA in the germline V gene. V dropped 5 bases and J dropped 1 base, with 14 bases sitting between them. This CDR3 contains 15 residues. In nucleotides, the CDR3 is TGTGCCAGCAGCCGGAACCTAGGGGAGAACACTGAAGCTTTCTTT. This sequence encodes CASSRNLGENTEAFF.

This clone has a handful of counts. The V gene is TRBV5-1, the J gene TRBJ2-1; 9 nucleotides align to TRBD2. With V trimmed by 4 bases and J by 7 bases, 9 bases remained unmatched. This CDR3 is 15 amino acids long. Germline CDR1 is SGHRS and CDR2 is YFSETQ. As DNA, the CDR3 is TGCGCCAGCAGCCCTGGACTAGCGAGGATAAATGAGCAGTTCTTC. It specifies CASSPGLARINEQFF.

The rearrangement joins TRBV29-1 to TRBJ2-1; D may be TRBD1 (5 bases). V gave up 6 bases and J gave up 5 bases, with 17 bases separating them. The CDR3 contains 14 residues. The germline V gene has CDR1 SQVTM and CDR2 ANQGSEA. This CDR3 reads CSVLSNGANNEQFF. The CDR3 coding sequence is TGCAGCGTCCTGAGCAATGGGGCTAACAATGAGCAGTTCTTC.

This rearrangement joins TRBV18 to TRBJ1-5; D call uncertain. The ends were cut back, 3 bases at V and 7 bases at J, with 13 bases in the middle. CDR1 and CDR2 (germline): KGHSH, LQKENI. The CDR3 is 14 residues long. This chain's CDR3 is CASSPSVSLQPQHF. The CDR3, as DNA: TGTGCCAGCTCACCCTCCGTGAGTCTACAGCCCCAGCATTTT.